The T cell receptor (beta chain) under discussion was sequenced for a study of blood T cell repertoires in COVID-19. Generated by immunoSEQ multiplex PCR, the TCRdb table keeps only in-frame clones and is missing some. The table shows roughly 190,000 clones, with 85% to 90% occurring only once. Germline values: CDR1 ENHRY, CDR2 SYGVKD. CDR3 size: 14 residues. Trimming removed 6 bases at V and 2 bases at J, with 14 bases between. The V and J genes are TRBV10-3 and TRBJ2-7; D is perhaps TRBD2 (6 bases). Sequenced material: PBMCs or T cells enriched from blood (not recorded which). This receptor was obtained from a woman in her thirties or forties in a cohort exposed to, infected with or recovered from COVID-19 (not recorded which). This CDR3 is CAIRGGLETYEQYF. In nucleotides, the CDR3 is TGTGCCATCAGGGGAGGACTGGAGACCTACGAGCAGTACTTC.